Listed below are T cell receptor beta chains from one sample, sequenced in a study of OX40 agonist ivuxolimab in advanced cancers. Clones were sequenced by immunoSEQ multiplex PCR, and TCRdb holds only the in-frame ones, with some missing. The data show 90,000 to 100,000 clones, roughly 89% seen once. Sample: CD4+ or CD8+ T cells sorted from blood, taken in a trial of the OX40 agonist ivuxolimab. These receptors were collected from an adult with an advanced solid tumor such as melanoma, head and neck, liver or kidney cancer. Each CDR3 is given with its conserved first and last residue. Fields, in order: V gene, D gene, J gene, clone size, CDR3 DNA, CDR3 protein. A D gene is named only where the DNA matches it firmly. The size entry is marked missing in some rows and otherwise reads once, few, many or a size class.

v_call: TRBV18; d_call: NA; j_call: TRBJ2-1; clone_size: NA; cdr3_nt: TGTGCCAGCTCTCTAGGGGGGACCAAGCTCGATGAGCAGTTCTTC; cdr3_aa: CASSLGGTKLDEQFF
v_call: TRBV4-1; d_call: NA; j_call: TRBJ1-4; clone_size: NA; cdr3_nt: TGCGCCAGCAGCCAAGGGTTGATCCCTAATGAAAAACTGTTTTTT; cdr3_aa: CASSQGLIPNEKLFF
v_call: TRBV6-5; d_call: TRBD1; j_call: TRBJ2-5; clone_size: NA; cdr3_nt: TGTGCCAGCAGCCTTAAACAGGGGGCGAGGGGGACCCAGTACTTC; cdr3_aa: CASSLKQGARGTQYF
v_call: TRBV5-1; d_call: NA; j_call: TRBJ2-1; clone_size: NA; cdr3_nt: TGCGCCAGCAGCTTGGGCCACAGGAACAATGAGCAGTTCTTC; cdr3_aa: CASSLGHRNNEQFF
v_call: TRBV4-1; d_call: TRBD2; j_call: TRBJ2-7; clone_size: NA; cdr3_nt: TGCGCCAGCAGCCCTGCCGGGGGGAATGTCTACGAGCAGTACTTC; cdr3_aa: CASSPAGGNVYEQYF
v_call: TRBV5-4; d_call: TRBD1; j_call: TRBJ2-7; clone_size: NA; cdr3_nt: TGTGCCAGCAGCTTGGAGACAGGGAAGTACGAGCAGTACTTC; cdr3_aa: CASSLETGKYEQYF
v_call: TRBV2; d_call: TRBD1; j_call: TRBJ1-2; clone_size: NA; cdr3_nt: TGTGCCAGCAGTAGAGGGGGCCAAACTGGCTATGGCTACACCTTC; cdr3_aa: CASSRGGQTGYGYTF
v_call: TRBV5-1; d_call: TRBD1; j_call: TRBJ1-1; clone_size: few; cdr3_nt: TGCGCCAGCAGCGGGACAGGCGGGAGCACTGAAGCTTTCTTT; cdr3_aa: CASSGTGGSTEAFF
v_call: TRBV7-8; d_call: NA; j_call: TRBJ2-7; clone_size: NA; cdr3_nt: TGTGCCAGCAGCTTAGCCCGGGGCGAGCAGTACTTC; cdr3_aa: CASSLARGEQYF
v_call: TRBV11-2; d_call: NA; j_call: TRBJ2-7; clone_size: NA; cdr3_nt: TGTGCCAGCAGCTCTTCGACAGGTAGGAACGAGCAGTACTTC; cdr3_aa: CASSSSTGRNEQYF
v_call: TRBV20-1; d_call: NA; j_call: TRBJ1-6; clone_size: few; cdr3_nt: TGCAGTGCTACAAGGCCCCCGCACCACTTT; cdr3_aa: CSATRPPHHF
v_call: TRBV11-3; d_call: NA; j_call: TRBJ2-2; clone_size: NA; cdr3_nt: TGTGCCAGCAGCTTAGTCAGGGGCGCCGGGGAGCTGTTTTTT; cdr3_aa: CASSLVRGAGELFF
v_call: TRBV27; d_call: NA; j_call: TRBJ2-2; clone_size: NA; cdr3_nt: TGTGCCAGCAGTTATAGGGGATTTGGCGACACCGGGGAGCTGTTTTTT; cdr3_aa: CASSYRGFGDTGELFF
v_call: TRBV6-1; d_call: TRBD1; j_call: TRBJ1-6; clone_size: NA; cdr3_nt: TGTGCCAGCAGGCCAACGCGGGACAGGGAATCACCCCTCCACTTT; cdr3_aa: CASRPTRDRESPLHF
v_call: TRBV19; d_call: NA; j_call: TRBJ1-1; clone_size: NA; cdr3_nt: TGTGCCAGTAGCCGAGCGGGGCAGGGGAGCACTGAAGCTTTCTTT; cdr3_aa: CASSRAGQGSTEAFF
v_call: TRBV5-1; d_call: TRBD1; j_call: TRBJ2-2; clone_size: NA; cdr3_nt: TGCGCCAGCAGCTTGGACAGGGGGCTGGGCACCGGGGAGCTGTTTTTT; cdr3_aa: CASSLDRGLGTGELFF
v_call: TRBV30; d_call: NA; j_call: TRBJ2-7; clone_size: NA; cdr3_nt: TGTGCCTGGGCCAGGGTTGGCGAGCAGTACTTC; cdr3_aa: CAWARVGEQYF
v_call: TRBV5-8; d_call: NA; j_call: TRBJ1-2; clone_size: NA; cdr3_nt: TGTGCCAGCAGCTTGGGTGGACAGAACTATGGCTACACCTTC; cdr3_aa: CASSLGGQNYGYTF
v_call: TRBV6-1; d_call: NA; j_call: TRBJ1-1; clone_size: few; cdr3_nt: TGTGCCAGCACCCATTTTACTGAAGCTTTCTTT; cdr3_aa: CASTHFTEAFF
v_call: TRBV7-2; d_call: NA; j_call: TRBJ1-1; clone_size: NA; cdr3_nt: TGTGCCAGCAGCTACCGCGGACAGAAGACTTTGAACACTGAAGCTTTCTTT; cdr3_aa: CASSYRGQKTLNTEAFF
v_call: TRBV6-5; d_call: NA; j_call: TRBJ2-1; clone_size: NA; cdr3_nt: TGTGCCAGCAGGAACGGACGGGGCAATGAGCAGTTCTTC; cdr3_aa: CASRNGRGNEQFF
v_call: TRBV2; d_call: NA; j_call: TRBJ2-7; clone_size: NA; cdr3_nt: TGTGCCAGCGCCCCCTTAACGGCCGCGGTTAAAGAGCAGTACTTC; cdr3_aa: CASAPLTAAVKEQYF
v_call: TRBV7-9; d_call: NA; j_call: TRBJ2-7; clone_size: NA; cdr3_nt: TGTGCCAGCAGCCGAAACGCCTACGAGCAGTACTTC; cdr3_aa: CASSRNAYEQYF
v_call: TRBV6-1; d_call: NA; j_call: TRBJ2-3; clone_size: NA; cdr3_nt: TGTGCCAGCAGTGATAGCGGTAGCACAGATACGCAGTATTTT; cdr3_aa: CASSDSGSTDTQYF
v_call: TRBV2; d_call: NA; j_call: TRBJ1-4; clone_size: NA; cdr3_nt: TGTGCCAGCTCGCAGGCAACTAATGAAAAACTGTTTTTT; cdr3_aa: CASSQATNEKLFF
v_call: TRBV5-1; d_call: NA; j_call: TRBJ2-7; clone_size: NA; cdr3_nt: TGCGCCAGCAGCTTGTCTGTGTCCGGCGAGCAGTACTTC; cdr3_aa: CASSLSVSGEQYF
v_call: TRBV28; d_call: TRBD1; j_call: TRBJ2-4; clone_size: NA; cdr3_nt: TGTGCCAGCAGAACCGACCGGGACAGAGCCAAGTACATTCAGTACTTC; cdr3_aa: CASRTDRDRAKYIQYF
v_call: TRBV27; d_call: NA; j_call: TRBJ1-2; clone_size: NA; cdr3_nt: TGTGCCAGCAGTCTGATTTCTACAGGGTCTGGCTACACCTTC; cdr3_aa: CASSLISTGSGYTF
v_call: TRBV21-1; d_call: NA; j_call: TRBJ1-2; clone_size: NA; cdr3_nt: TGTGCCAGCAGCGAGGACAGGGCCTATGGCTACACCTTC; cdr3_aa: CASSEDRAYGYTF
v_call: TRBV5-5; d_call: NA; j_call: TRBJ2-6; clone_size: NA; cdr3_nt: TGTGCCAGCAGCTTGGGTGGGGATACGGTGTCTGGGGCCAACGTCCTGACTTTC; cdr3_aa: CASSLGGDTVSGANVLTF
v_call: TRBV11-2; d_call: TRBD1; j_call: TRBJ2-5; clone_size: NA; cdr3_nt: TGTGCCAGCAGCTTAGGACAGGGAAGAGGGGAGACCCAGTACTTC; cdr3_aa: CASSLGQGRGETQYF
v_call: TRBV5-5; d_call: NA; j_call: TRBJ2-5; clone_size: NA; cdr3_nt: TGTGCCAGCAGCCTGTTAGCTTACGAAGAGACCCAGTACTTC; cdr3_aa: CASSLLAYEETQYF
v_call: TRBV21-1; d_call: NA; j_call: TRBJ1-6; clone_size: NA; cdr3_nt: TGTGCCAGCAGCAAAGTCAGGGAGGGGGATTCACCCCTCCACTTT; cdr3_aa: CASSKVREGDSPLHF
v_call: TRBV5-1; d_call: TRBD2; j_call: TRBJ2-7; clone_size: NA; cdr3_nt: TGCGCCAGCAGCCGTTGGGCGGGAGGGCCCTACGAGCAGTACTTC; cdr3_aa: CASSRWAGGPYEQYF
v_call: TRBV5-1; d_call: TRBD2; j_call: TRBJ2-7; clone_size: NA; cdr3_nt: TGCGCCAGCTTAAGCCAATTAGCGGGAAGAACCTACGAGCAGTACTTC; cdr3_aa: CASLSQLAGRTYEQYF
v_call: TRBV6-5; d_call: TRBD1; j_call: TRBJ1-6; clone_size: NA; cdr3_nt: TGTGCCAGCAGTTACTTTGGACAGGGTAGAATTTCCCTCCACTTT; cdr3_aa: CASSYFGQGRISLHF
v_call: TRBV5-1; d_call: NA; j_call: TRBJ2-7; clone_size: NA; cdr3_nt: TGCGCCAGCAGCTTGGATTCGTCACAATCCTACGAGCAGTACTTC; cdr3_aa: CASSLDSSQSYEQYF